Detailed here is one TCR beta chain. The specificity of this receptor is unknown. The junction departs from germline at one end; a sequencing error may be responsible. Receptor libraries were prepared by multiplex PCR. The instrument was an Illumina HiSeq 2500. TCRbeta libraries were constructed through three rounds of nested PCR with primers (Table S4) according to protocols adapted from ARM-PCR. Before sequencing, PCR products of 200-500 bp were cut from the gel and purified using the QIAquick gel extraction kit. The study's own analysis went as follows. Trimmomatic was used to clean the reads, FLASH was used to merge the reads into complete CDR3 sequences, and MiTCR was used to assign the reads to V(D)J germline segments. VDJtools was used to compute clonal diversity as the inverse Simpson's index. Productive reads were defined as in-frame sequences without a premature stop codon. TCRdb's own reprocessing of the public reads used fastp at Q25 and MiXCR and kept productive beta chains. Rows merge per CDR3 protein into single entries with the most common DNA and genes. The V and J calls were determined by TCRdb, not by the authors. Within this sample are fewer than 75,000 distinct CDR3 sequences, with under 80% of them counted one time only. The ten largest clones take up 40% to 50% of the sample.

This sample is drawn from a study of tumor and adjacent non-tumor tissue in lung cancer (dated by TCRdb to the late 2010s). For context, the study as a whole: Of the cohort, eleven to twelve patients had adenocarcinoma, 2 had squamous cell carcinoma and 1 had small cell lung cancer. The roughly 15 enrolled patients, of whom approximately 10 were men and 5 were women, were aged about 30 to 85 years and were diagnosed with TNM stage I to III disease. Sequencing generated a total of approximately 130,000,000 productive TCRbeta reads, averaging about 4.2 million reads per sample. The study compared bulk TCRbeta repertoires between lung tumor tissue and matched distant non-tumor lung tissue from around 16 lung cancer patients. For each patient, one tumor sample and one normal lung sample were taken, giving about 31 paired specimens that underwent TCRbeta CDR3 sequencing. What the work shows at the level of the full study, not this receptor alone: Younger patients had significantly higher TCR diversity, and higher tumor TCR diversity was associated with shorter overall and disease-free survival. Peripheral blood was not sequenced, so blood TCRbeta repertoires were not examined in the lung cancer patients of the study. A significantly larger cumulative share of the repertoire was made up by the top 100 clones in normal lung than in tumor tissue. Neither the sequencing platform nor unique molecular identifiers are named or mentioned anywhere in the methods. Tumor tissue showed significantly higher TCR diversity (inverse Simpson) than normal lung tissue, at 431.37 vs 166.20 (P = 0.0075, Mann-Whitney U test). Only about 15 patients were in the cohort, and the authors stated that larger samples and more detailed clinical data are needed.

Bulk unsorted tissue served as the source for RNA extraction, and RNA quality was assessed using a NanoDrop ND-1000 and an Agilent 2100. The normal lung samples consisted of distant non-tumor tissue collected more than 3 cm from the tumor edge. Newly diagnosed lung cancer patients without prior chemotherapy who had been admitted for thoracic surgery in China between August and November 2014 were enrolled as donors. Patients who had received previous radiotherapy or chemotherapy, or who had another concurrent cancer, were excluded from the study. Surgical tissue pieces of about 1-2.3 cm3 were preserved in RNAlater solution and were kept at -80 degrees C until use. Via the germline V gene, CDR1 is SQVTM and CDR2 ANQGSEA. The CDR3, cysteine through phenylalanine, is 13 amino acids long. The retained sequence is limited to the CDR3, 39 bases, with the frame set at the first base.

The sequence links TRBV29-1 to TRBJ2-7, with the D segment identity uncertain. The source material was distant non-tumor lung tissue. This sequence originates from a man aged 55 to 69 with non-small cell lung cancer. The nucleotides are TGCAGCGTTTCCGAGAGTCCCCCCTACAAGCAGTATTTC. Its protein is CSVSESPPYKQYF.